This TCR beta chain is from a study of T cell repertoires in cytomegalovirus infection. Study overall: CMV epitopes that were recently identified and HLA-C-restricted were used alongside well-studied HLA-B-restricted ones. Both a matching HLA type and CMV infection were indicated by public TCR beta signatures. Overall study results and limits: CMV-specific TCR beta clonotypes restricted by HLA-C were the ones dominating the ex vivo response. Public TCR beta family frequency separated CMV-and-HLA carriers, including in an independent cohort.

TCRdb fed the reads into MiXCR, producing one record per CDR3 protein. The profile shows about half a million distinct CDR3 sequences, around a third of them singletons. As concerns this clonotype: Its antigen remains unidentified.

The sequence derives from a human donor in good health (CMV status not recorded). Some clones in this sample may be carry-over from other donors' samples. The sample consisted of cultured PBMCs, taken from culture after CMV antigen stimulation.

The CDR3 DNA reads TGTGCCAGTAGTATAGAAGAGGGACTAGCGGGCACAGAGACCCAGTACTTC. Its protein product is CASSIEEGLAGTETQYF. The genes are TRBV19 and TRBJ2-5, with 12 bases fitting TRBD2. V dropped 0 bases and J dropped 4; count of bases not matched to a gene: 6. The length of the CDR3 is 17 residues. Germline V gene lookup returns CDR1 LNHDA and CDR2 SQIVND (reference sequence).